This T cell receptor beta chain was identified during a study of beta chain features in type 1 diabetes. Reverse transcription of all isolated RNA meant that expressed TCRB transcripts were sequenced. Clones were sequenced by immunoSEQ multiplex PCR, and TCRdb holds only the in-frame ones, with some missing. In the table there are a few hundred thousand clones, around 10% of which are singletons. Study results and limitations: Whether TCRB rearrangement is influenced by HLA type was left unresolved in this analysis. Type 1 diabetes patients had TCRB CDR3s that were shorter (moderately but significantly so) in all four CD4+ subsets. Fewer junction insertions and more nucleotide deletions appeared in type 1 diabetes patients.

This CDR3 is built from 14 residues. The trim removed 4 bases at V and 7 bases at J, leaving 8 bases unmatched. Germline lookup yields CDR1 SGHRS and CDR2 YFSETQ. This clone was counted a few times. The antigen is unknown. Blood was drawn once from each donor into heparinised tubes. The draws averaged roughly 120 mL. Each of the CD4+ naive, central memory, regulatory and stem cell-like memory populations was sorted via CD45RO/CCR7/CD25/CD127/CD95/CD27. The receptor's source is a man aged 25-40 years with type 1 diabetes. The sample consisted of central memory CD4+ T cells from blood. The chain recombines TRBV5-1 with TRBJ2-1, with 7 bases aligning to TRBD1. The CDR3 reads CASSQGDRQNEQFF. CDR3 nucleotide sequence: TGCGCCAGCAGCCAAGGGGACAGACAAAATGAGCAGTTCTTC.